A selection of T cell receptor beta chains follows, all from one sample in a study of blood T cell repertoires in COVID-19. Profiled with immunoSEQ multiplex PCR; TCRdb holds only in-frame clones, not every one. The profile covers about 160,000 clones, with approximately 86% appearing a single time and 0.58% taken by the ten largest. The sequencing sample was made of peripheral blood. These receptors were obtained from a man aged 55-75 years with COVID-19, enrolled during active disease. The CDR3 runs from the conserved cysteine through the conserved F or W. The D gene is left open where the match is weak. A clone size is listed for some rows: how often the clone was seen (once, few, many), or a class if it is expanded.

abundance,j_gene,v_gene,d_gene,CDR3aa,CDR3nt
-,TRBJ1-1,TRBV7-3,-,CASSLIYGNTEAFF,TGTGCCAGCAGCTTAATCTACGGGAACACTGAAGCTTTCTTT
-,TRBJ1-1,TRBV28,TRBD1,CASSLGQVNTEAFF,TGTGCCAGCAGTTTAGGACAGGTGAACACTGAAGCTTTCTTT
-,TRBJ1-2,TRBV28,-,CASSLWGGGYTF,TGTGCCAGCAGTTTATGGGGGGGTGGCTACACCTTC
-,TRBJ2-1,TRBV28,-,CASRSQPRSYNEQFF,TGTGCCAGCAGGTCACAGCCCCGCTCCTACAATGAGCAGTTCTTC
-,TRBJ2-3,TRBV7-3,TRBD2,CASSVQPTSGTQYTQYF,TGTGCCAGCAGCGTACAACCGACTAGCGGGACTCAATATACGCAGTATTTT
-,TRBJ1-2,TRBV11-1,-,CASSGIRPDYGYTF,TGTGCCAGCAGCGGCATCAGGCCCGATTATGGCTACACCTTC
-,TRBJ2-1,TRBV18,-,CASSQGPNNEQFF,TGTGCCAGCTCACAGGGGCCGAACAATGAGCAGTTCTTC
once,TRBJ1-2,TRBV7-9,TRBD1,CASSFTGTGYGYTF,TGTGCCAGCAGCTTTACCGGGACAGGGTATGGCTACACCTTC
-,TRBJ2-5,TRBV19,TRBD1,CASSDRGERETQYF,TGTGCCAGTAGCGACAGGGGGGAGCGAGAGACCCAGTACTTC
few,TRBJ2-7,TRBV6-5,-,CASSRDSPNSYEQYF,TGTGCCAGCAGCAGAGACAGCCCAAACTCCTACGAGCAGTACTTC
-,TRBJ1-6,TRBV16,-,CASSHTGLRNNSPLHF,TGTGCCAGCAGCCATACGGGTCTCAGAAATAATTCACCCCTCCACTTT
-,TRBJ2-6,TRBV19,-,CASSSGQRANVLTF,TGTGCCAGTAGTTCCGGACAGAGAGCCAACGTCCTGACTTTC
-,TRBJ2-5,TRBV12-3/TRBV12-4,-,CASSPVNQETQYF,TGTGCCAGCAGCCCCGTAAACCAAGAGACCCAGTACTTC
-,TRBJ2-3,TRBV19,TRBD2,CASSGGTSGPTDTQYF,TGTGCCAGTAGTGGGGGGACTAGCGGCCCCACAGATACGCAGTATTTT
-,TRBJ1-2,TRBV20-1,-,CSASSPLLNYGYTF,TGCAGTGCCAGTTCTCCGCTACTTAACTATGGCTACACCTTC
-,TRBJ1-1,TRBV5-1,-,CASRAQEVTNTEAFF,TGCGCCAGCAGGGCCCAGGAAGTTACGAACACTGAAGCTTTCTTT
-,TRBJ2-5,TRBV4-2,TRBD2,CASSHFYIVAGGAETQYF,TGTGCCAGCAGCCACTTTTACATAGTGGCGGGAGGTGCAGAGACCCAGTACTTC
-,TRBJ2-7,TRBV27,-,CASSTGIHRPRAELTSYEQYF,TGTGCCAGCAGTACAGGGATACACCGACCGCGAGCAGAGCTAACATCCTACGAGCAGTACTTC
-,TRBJ2-3,TRBV5-4,TRBD2,CASSEGLAGGEDTQYF,TGTGCCAGCAGCGAGGGACTAGCGGGAGGGGAAGATACGCAGTATTTT
-,TRBJ1-1,TRBV6-2/TRBV6-3,TRBD1,CASSYGTGEGTEAFF,TGTGCCAGCAGTTACGGGACAGGGGAAGGGACTGAAGCTTTCTTT
-,TRBJ2-2,TRBV7-2,-,CASSSARGGRNTGELFF,TGTGCCAGCAGCTCAGCAAGGGGAGGCAGGAACACCGGGGAGCTGTTTTTT
-,TRBJ1-2,TRBV7-2,-,CASSLDRVDGYTF,TGTGCCAGCAGCTTAGACAGGGTAGATGGCTACACCTTC
-,TRBJ2-3,TRBV7-2,-,CASSLVFTGEADTQYF,TGTGCCAGCAGCTTAGTTTTTACGGGAGAAGCAGATACGCAGTATTTT
-,TRBJ2-7,TRBV27,-,CASSLSFAGSYEQYF,TGTGCCAGCAGTTTATCGTTCGCAGGGTCCTACGAGCAGTACTTC
-,TRBJ2-1,TRBV7-3,-,CASSLLRALHNEQFF,TGTGCCAGCAGCTTACTCAGGGCTCTTCACAATGAGCAGTTCTTC
few,TRBJ2-5,TRBV4-2,-,CASSLGSSSQETQYF,TGTGCCAGCAGCTTAGGGAGCTCGTCTCAAGAGACCCAGTACTTC
once,TRBJ1-5,TRBV4-3,-,CASSQDSGGQPQHF,TGCGCCAGCAGCCAAGATTCGGGAGGACAGCCCCAGCATTTT
-,TRBJ2-5,TRBV12-5,-,CASGFVAGYFETQYF,TGTGCTAGTGGTTTTGTAGCAGGGTATTTTGAGACCCAGTACTTC
-,TRBJ2-1,TRBV2,TRBD2,CASRERESTYNEQFF,TGTGCCAGCAGAGAGCGGGAGAGTACTTACAATGAGCAGTTCTTC
-,TRBJ2-3,TRBV29-1,TRBD2,CSVGTSGGGGTQYF,TGCAGCGTCGGGACTAGCGGGGGGGGAGGTACGCAGTATTTT
few,TRBJ2-3,TRBV7-2,-,CASSLAGQRLTDTQYF,TGTGCCAGCAGCTTAGCTGGTCAGAGGCTGACAGATACGCAGTATTTT
-,TRBJ1-1,TRBV28,-,CASSTRLGTEAFF,TGTGCCAGCAGCACCCGACTGGGCACTGAAGCTTTCTTT
-,TRBJ1-1,TRBV5-5,-,CASSPTSTLGNTEAFF,TGTGCCAGCAGTCCTACATCGACTTTGGGGAACACTGAAGCTTTCTTT
-,TRBJ1-2,TRBV27,-,CASSLIRGGGYTF,TGTGCCAGCAGTTTAATCAGGGGTGGAGGCTACACCTTC
-,TRBJ2-7,TRBV25-1,TRBD2,CASIGGLAAEQYF,TGTGCCAGCATTGGGGGACTAGCGGCCGAGCAGTACTTC
-,TRBJ2-2,TRBV30,-,CAWSVESVTGELFF,TGTGCCTGGAGTGTAGAATCAGTCACCGGGGAGCTGTTTTTT
-,TRBJ2-7,TRBV29-1,TRBD2,CSVEEGGGGRYEQYF,TGCAGCGTTGAAGAGGGGGGAGGCGGGAGGTACGAGCAGTACTTC
-,TRBJ1-1,TRBV5-6,-,CASSFWGGTEAFF,TGTGCCAGCAGCTTTTGGGGCGGCACTGAAGCTTTCTTT
-,TRBJ2-1,TRBV27,TRBD2,CASSLRVAGKYNEQFF,TGTGCCAGCAGCTTAAGGGTAGCGGGGAAATACAATGAGCAGTTCTTC
-,TRBJ1-6,TRBV2,-,CASTPLDSDNSPLHF,TGTGCCAGCACCCCGCTGGACAGTGATAATTCACCCCTCCACTTT
few,TRBJ1-1,TRBV7-3,-,CASSSDSNTEAFF,TGTGCCAGCAGCTCGGACAGCAACACTGAAGCTTTCTTT
few,TRBJ2-7,TRBV11-3,-,CASSRVSYEQYF,TGTGCCAGCTCGAGGGTGTCCTACGAGCAGTACTTC
-,TRBJ2-7,TRBV4-2,TRBD2,CASSQDQRTSESYEQYF,TGTGCCAGCAGCCAAGATCAAAGGACTAGCGAGTCCTACGAGCAGTACTTC
-,TRBJ2-4,TRBV6-4,-,CASSDSIGASKNIQYF,TGTGCCAGCAGTGACTCGATTGGGGCATCCAAAAACATTCAGTACTTC
-,TRBJ1-2,TRBV5-4,TRBD1,CASTLRGGLFYGYTF,TGTGCCAGCACTCTACGAGGGGGCTTGTTTTATGGCTACACCTTC
-,TRBJ2-4,TRBV6-5,-,CASSYSPVKNIQYF,TGTGCCAGCAGTTACTCCCCCGTCAAAAACATTCAGTACTTC
-,TRBJ2-3,TRBV5-1,-,CASSLGFTSTDTQYF,TGCGCCAGCAGCTTGGGCTTTACTAGCACAGATACGCAGTATTTT
-,TRBJ2-7,TRBV3-1/TRBV3-2,-,CASSQGNRVQYF,TGTGCCAGCAGCCAGGGAAACAGGGTGCAGTACTTC
-,TRBJ1-2,TRBV10-3,TRBD1,CAIRDGQGRYGYTF,TGTGCCATCAGAGATGGACAGGGAAGGTATGGCTACACCTTC
few,TRBJ2-4,TRBV29-1,-,CSVEGPGQNIQYF,TGCAGCGTTGAAGGGCCAGGGCAAAACATTCAGTACTTC